The source of this T cell receptor (beta chain) is a study of blood T cell repertoires in COVID-19. Assay: immunoSEQ multiplex PCR; the TCRdb copy retains only in-frame clones and omits some. The table lists some 460,000 clones, about 85% of them singletons. The CDR3 is 16 amino acids. Germline lookup yields CDR1 SEHNR and CDR2 FQNEAQ (reference sequence). V was pared by 2 bases and J by 0 bases, with 10 bases between. Sequenced sample: PBMCs or T cells enriched from blood (not recorded which). The rearrangement joins TRBV7-9 to TRBJ1-4; tentative D call: TRBD1 (6 bases). This TCR came from a woman under 30 who had recovered from COVID-19. In nucleotides, the CDR3 is TGTGCCAGCAGCTTAAACAGGGTGGCAACTAATGAAAAACTGTTTTTT. It encodes CASSLNRVATNEKLFF.